This entry lists 24 T cell receptor beta chains sequenced from one sample in a study of blood T cells in healthy people across ages. Using a J-beta primer mix together with a sample-barcoded 5' primer, a second PCR was run for about 6 to 12 cycles. One entry per CDR3 protein results from TCRdb running MiXCR on the 5' RACE reads. The data show 1 million or so distinct CDR3 sequences, 40% to 45% seen once. Source material: blood. The receptors shown here come from a woman aged 60-75 years in good health.

In this sample, this clonotype turned up many times. The chain links TRBV4-2 to TRBJ2-6; 9 bases agree with TRBD2. The CDR3 has 18 amino acids. V lost 0 bases and J lost 1; bases outside the gene matches: 4. Germline CDR1 LGHNA, CDR2 YNFKEQ. CDR3 bases: TGTGCCAGCAGCCAAGAGCTAGCGGGACGTTCTGGGGCCAACGTCCTGACTTTC. As protein: CASSQELAGRSGANVLTF.

The chain uses TRBV27 and TRBJ2-4, with D hard to call. CDR1 MNHEY and CDR2 SMNVEV come from the germline V gene (reference sequence). Trimming left V 2 bases short and J 0 bases short, with 2 bases between. The CDR3 runs 13 residues. The CDR3, as DNA: TGTGCCAGCAGTTTAAAAGCCAAAAACATTCAGTACTTC. Amino acid sequence: CASSLKAKNIQYF.

This clonotype was picked up a small number of times. The V call is TRBV28, the J call TRBJ2-6; D is perhaps TRBD2 (5 bases). Germline loops: CDR1 MDHEN, CDR2 SYDVKM. The CDR3 extends over 16 amino acids. V was pared by 6 bases and J by 0 bases, with 12 bases between. The CDR3 DNA reads TGTGCCAGCAGCCCGCCGGGAATCTCTGGGGCCAACGTCCTGACTTTC. The encoded protein is CASSPPGISGANVLTF.

There are a few counts of this clonotype. The rearrangement links TRBV6-5 to TRBJ2-7, with D hard to call. CDR1 and CDR2 (germline): MNHEY, SVGAGI. This CDR3 is 13 amino acids long. Deletions cut 6 bases from V and 2 bases from J, with 11 bases between. CDR3 loop: CASRSILPYEQYF. CDR3 bases: TGTGCCAGCAGATCCATCCTTCCCTACGAGCAGTACTTC.

This clonotype was seen a few times. The rearrangement links TRBV20-1 to TRBJ2-5, with D hard to call. The CDR3 length is 14 residues. Germline assignment: CDR1 DFQATT and CDR2 SNEGSKA (reference sequence). V was cut by 2 bases and J by 7 bases, with 17 bases left in between. DNA of the CDR3: TGCAGTGCTAGACCGACTCGTATTACGGGGACCCAGTACTTC. Amino acid sequence: CSARPTRITGTQYF.

V usage is TRBV6-6 and J usage is TRBJ2-7; tentatively, D is TRBD2 (6 bases). In germline, CDR1 is MNHNY, CDR2 SVGAGI (reference sequence). The CDR3 is 15 residues long. Trimming left V 2 bases short and J 0 bases short, with 11 bases between. The CDR3 loop is CASSYQSRGSYEQYF. The CDR3 DNA reads as TGTGCCAGCAGTTACCAGTCGCGGGGCTCCTACGAGCAGTACTTC.

The chain combines TRBV2 with TRBJ2-4, with 8 bases that match TRBD1. V lost 8 bases to trimming and J lost 3 bases; unmatched junction nucleotides: 9. CDR3 length: 15 residues. Germline V gene data show CDR1 as SNHLY and CDR2 as FYNNEI. CDR3 loop: CASARDRSDKNIQYF. DNA of the CDR3: TGTGCCAGCGCCCGGGACAGGAGCGACAAAAACATTCAGTACTTC.

The chain joins TRBV2 to TRBJ2-1, with D possibly called TRBD1 or TRBD2 (5 bases each). Per germline, CDR1 SNHLY and CDR2 FYNNEI. Trimming left V 2 bases short and J 5 bases short, with 13 bases between. This CDR3 region has 15 residues. The CDR3 bases are TGTGCCAGCAGTGAACTCGGGACCGACGACAATGAGCAGTTCTTC. This codes for CASSELGTDDNEQFF.

This chain links TRBV7-9 with TRBJ1-2; D not certain. This CDR3 has 15 residues. The V and J ends lost 5 bases and 1 base respectively, with 14 bases between them. Germline-derived CDR1 and CDR2 are SEHNR and FQNEAQ (reference sequence). The CDR3 DNA is TGTGCCAGCAGCCCAGTGACTGAGCATAACTATGGCTACACCTTC. It specifies CASSPVTEHNYGYTF.

The CDR3 region has the DNA TGTGCCACCAGCAGAGGGAACGTGGTGTCGGCCCAGTACTTC. Translation: CATSRGNVVSAQYF. V and J are TRBV15 and TRBJ2-5, with D hard to call. The CDR3 has 14 amino acids. CDR1 and CDR2 (germline): LNHNV, YYDKDF (reference sequence). Trimming took off 1 base at V and 9 bases at J, with 15 bases between the two ends.

As DNA, the CDR3 is TGTGCCAGCAGCCCTCGGAGTAGCGGGAGCCACTCCTACGAGCAGTACTTC. Its translation: CASSPRSSGSHSYEQYF. The rearrangement links TRBV7-8 to TRBJ2-7; the match to TRBD2 covers 9 bases. Germline V lookup: CDR1 SGHVS, CDR2 FQNEAQ. V trimming: 5 bases; J trimming: 0 bases; junction bases outside the gene matches: 11. The CDR3 is made up of 17 amino acids.

This clonotype was seen only a few times. The chain uses TRBV6-5 and TRBJ2-1, with 9 bases fitting TRBD1. The J segment lost 6 bases and the V segment lost 0 bases, leaving 15 bases of the junction unmatched. This CDR3 has 19 residues. Germline CDR1 and CDR2: MNHEY and SVGAGI. This CDR3 reads CASSYSIALQGATSNEQFF. CDR3 sequence (DNA): TGTGCCAGCAGTTACTCGATAGCCCTACAGGGGGCTACGTCCAATGAGCAGTTCTTC.

The chain is built from TRBV25-1 and TRBJ2-3; D assignment may be TRBD1 or TRBD2 (5 bases each). The germline V gene has CDR1 MGHDK and CDR2 SYGVNS. With 5 bases removed from V and 3 bases from J, the gap between germline ends came to 15 bases. The CDR3 is 15 amino acids. This chain's CDR3 is CASSQGPRGTDTQYF. The DNA for the CDR3 is TGTGCCAGCAGTCAGGGACCCCGAGGAACAGATACGCAGTATTTT. Full variable domain (rest looked up from reference TRBV25-1 and TRBJ2-3): EADIYQTPRYLVIGTGKKITLECSQTMGHDKMYWYQQDPGMELHLIHYSYGVNSTEKGDLSSESTVSRIRTEHFPLTLESARPSHTSQYLCASSQGPRGTDTQYFGPGTRLTVL.

This clonotype was seen a few times. The chain employs TRBV28 and TRBJ2-7, with 9 bases that match TRBD2. CDR1 MDHEN and CDR2 SYDVKM come from the germline V gene. The CDR3 sequence is 17 residues long. Trimming took 5 bases from V and 3 from J; bases not matched to a gene: 14. The CDR3 DNA is TGTGCCAGCAGTACCCCCGACGCGGGACTAGCCGGCTACGAGCAGTACTTC. Residues: CASSTPDAGLAGYEQYF.

This clonotype was recorded once. The chain uses TRBV30 and TRBJ1-2; D unclear. There are 15 residues in the CDR3. Trimming left V 0 bases short and J 4 bases short, with 15 bases between. In germline, CDR1 is GTSNPN, CDR2 SVGIG (reference sequence). The CDR3 DNA reads TGTGCCTGGAGTGTACCGGAGGAGAAGACCTATGGCTACACCTTC. Translation gives CAWSVPEEKTYGYTF.

This clonotype has just a few counts. The chain is built from TRBV5-6 and TRBJ2-7, with unresolved D. This CDR3 is 16 amino acids long. CDR1 is SGHDT, CDR2 YYEEEE, per germline. V was shortened by 5 bases and J by 2 bases, with 20 bases between the two germline ends. The CDR3: CASSRPVGRITYEQYF. DNA for the CDR3: TGTGCCAGCAGTCGTCCCGTTGGTCGGATTACCTACGAGCAGTACTTC.

V and J are TRBV12-3 or TRBV12-4 and TRBJ1-2, with 10 bases identical to TRBD1. The CDR3 contains 14 residues. J gave up 4 bases and V 5 bases, and 4 bases lay outside the gene matches. The CDR3 coding sequence is TGTGCCAGCAGTGGACAGGGGGTCTTCTATGGCTACACCTTC. It codes for CASSGQGVFYGYTF.

The chain is built from TRBV20-1 and TRBJ2-1; D gene unclear. The V end was cut by 5 bases, the J end by 4 bases, with 15 bases between. The length of the CDR3 is 14 residues. Germline V CDR1 and CDR2: DFQATT, SNEGSKA (reference sequence). The CDR3, as DNA: TGCAGTGCTCCATGGGCTAACCCATACAATGAGCAGTTCTTC. Amino acid sequence: CSAPWANPYNEQFF.

This clonotype showed up many times. The rearrangement uses TRBV20-1 and TRBJ1-1; no clear D gene. V dropped 3 bases and J dropped 6 bases, with 14 bases sitting between them. Germline V lookup: CDR1 DFQATT, CDR2 SNEGSKA (reference sequence). There are 13 residues in the CDR3. This CDR3 reads CSASWGVGSEAFF. CDR3 DNA: TGCAGTGCTAGCTGGGGAGTAGGCTCTGAAGCTTTCTTT.

This clonotype was found once. The genes are TRBV11-2 and TRBJ1-6, with D possibly matching TRBD1 (6 bases). CDR1 SGHAT and CDR2 FQNNGV come from the germline V gene. There are 15 residues in the CDR3. Trimming shortened V by 2 bases and J by 7 bases, and 12 bases separated the two germline ends. CDR3 in amino acids: CASSLTSTGNSPLHF. CDR3 DNA: TGTGCCAGCAGCTTAACCTCTACAGGGAATTCACCCCTCCACTTT.

The chain combines TRBV20-1 with TRBJ2-1, with TRBD2 identical over 8 bases. The CDR3 runs 15 residues. V dropped 5 bases and J dropped 2; count of bases not matched to a gene: 8. In germline, CDR1 is DFQATT, CDR2 SNEGSKA (reference sequence). CDR3 loop: CSAGPIAGPYNEQFF. Written as DNA, the CDR3 is TGCAGTGCTGGGCCCATAGCGGGGCCCTACAATGAGCAGTTCTTC.

The CDR3 DNA reads TGTGCCAGCAGCCAAAGGACTAGCGGGAGGGCCCGAACCGGGGAGCTGTTTTTT. Residues: CASSQRTSGRARTGELFF. V and J are TRBV3-1 and TRBJ2-2; 15 positions match TRBD2. In germline, CDR1 is LGHDT, CDR2 YNNKEL (reference sequence). V dropped 2 bases and J dropped 5; count of bases not matched to a gene: 6. The CDR3 runs 18 residues.

The V and J genes are TRBV9 and TRBJ2-7, with 12 bases aligning to TRBD2. The germline gives CDR1 SGDLS, CDR2 YYNGEE. CDR3 size: 15 residues. The V gene end was trimmed by 0 bases and the J gene end by 7 bases; junction bases not matched to a gene: 5. The CDR3 nucleotides are TGTGCCAGCAGCGTAGCGACTAGCGGGAGCAATGAGCAGTACTTC. It translates to CASSVATSGSNEQYF.

V gene TRBV24-1 combines with J gene TRBJ2-2; the match to TRBD2 covers 8 bases. V trimming: 9 bases; J trimming: 0 bases; junction bases outside the gene matches: 8. CDR3 size: 16 residues. Per the germline V gene, CDR1 is KGHDR and CDR2 is SFDVKD. CDR3 DNA: TGTGCCACCCCGGGGGGGACCTGCGCGAACACCGGGGAGCTGTTTTTT. Its protein is CATPGGTCANTGELFF.